Presented here are 2 T cell receptor beta chains from one specimen sequenced in a study of cytomegalovirus exposure and HLA in healthy donors. PCR employed 60 Vbeta and 13 Jbeta primers. Libraries were prepared by immunoSEQ multiplex PCR; TCRdb keeps only in-frame clonotypes and omits some of them. The data hold around 140,000 clones, with around 78% observed a single time. The specimen sequenced was PBMCs. The receptors derive from a woman between 18 and 29 years old in good health and CMV-seropositive.

This clone was counted a single time. This chain uses TRBV7-9 with TRBJ1-2; D not resolved. Germline loops: CDR1 SEHNR, CDR2 FQNEAQ (reference sequence). The CDR3 contains 12 residues. V was clipped by 3 bases and J by 7 bases, with 9 bases between them. As DNA, the CDR3 is TGTGCCAGCAGCTTTATGGAGGGTGGCTACACCTTC. Amino acid sequence: CASSFMEGGYTF.

The rearrangement links TRBV5-4 to TRBJ2-7; D not certain. Germline values: CDR1 SGHNT, CDR2 YYREEE (reference sequence). The CDR3 is 12 amino acids. Trimming left V 0 bases short and J 4 bases short, with 5 bases between. The CDR3 loop reads CASSLDKYEQYF. The CDR3, as DNA: TGTGCCAGCAGCTTGGACAAGTACGAGCAGTACTTC.